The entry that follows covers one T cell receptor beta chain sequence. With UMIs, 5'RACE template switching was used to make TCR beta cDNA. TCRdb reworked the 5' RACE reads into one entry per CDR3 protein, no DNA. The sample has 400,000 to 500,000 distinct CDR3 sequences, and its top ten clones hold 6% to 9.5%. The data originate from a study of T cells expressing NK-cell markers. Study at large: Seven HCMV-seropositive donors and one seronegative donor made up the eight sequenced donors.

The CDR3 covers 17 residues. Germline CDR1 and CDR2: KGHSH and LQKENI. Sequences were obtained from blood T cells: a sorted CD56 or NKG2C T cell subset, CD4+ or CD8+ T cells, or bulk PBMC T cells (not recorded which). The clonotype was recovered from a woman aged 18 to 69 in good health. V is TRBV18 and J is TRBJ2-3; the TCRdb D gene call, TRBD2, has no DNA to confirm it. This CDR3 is CASSPAGDAGRTDTQYF.